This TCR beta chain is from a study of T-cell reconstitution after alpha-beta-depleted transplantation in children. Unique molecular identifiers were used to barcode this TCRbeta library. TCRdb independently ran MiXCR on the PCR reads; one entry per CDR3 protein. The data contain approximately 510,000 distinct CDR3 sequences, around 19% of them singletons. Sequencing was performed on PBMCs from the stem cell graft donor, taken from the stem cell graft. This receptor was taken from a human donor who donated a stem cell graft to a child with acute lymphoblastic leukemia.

CDR3 bases: TGTGCCAGCAGTCCCGGGACAGCCGTTTACAATGAGCAGTTCTTC. This sequence encodes CASSPGTAVYNEQFF. The chain links TRBV28 to TRBJ2-1; 7 nucleotides line up with TRBD1. Trimming at V came to 5 bases and at J to 4 bases, leaving 8 bases not matched to a gene. Germline-derived CDR1 and CDR2 are MDHEN and SYDVKM. The CDR3 sequence is 15 residues long.